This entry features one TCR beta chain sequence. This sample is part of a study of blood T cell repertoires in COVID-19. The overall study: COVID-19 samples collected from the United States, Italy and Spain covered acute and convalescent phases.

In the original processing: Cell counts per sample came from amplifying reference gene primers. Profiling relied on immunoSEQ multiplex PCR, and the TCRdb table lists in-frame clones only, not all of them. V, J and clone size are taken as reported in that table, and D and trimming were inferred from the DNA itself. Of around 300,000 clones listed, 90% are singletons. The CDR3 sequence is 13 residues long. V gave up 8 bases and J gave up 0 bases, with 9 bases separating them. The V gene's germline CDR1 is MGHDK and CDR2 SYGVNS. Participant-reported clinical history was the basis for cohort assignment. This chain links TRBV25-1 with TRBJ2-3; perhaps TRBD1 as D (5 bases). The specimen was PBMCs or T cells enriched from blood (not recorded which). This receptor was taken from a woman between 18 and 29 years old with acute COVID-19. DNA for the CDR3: TGTGCCAGCTTGGGGCCGAGCACAGATACGCAGTATTTT. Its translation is CASLGPSTDTQYF.